This is a list of T cell receptor beta chains from one sample in a study of OX40 agonist ivuxolimab in advanced cancers. Method: immunoSEQ multiplex PCR; TCRdb's copy keeps in-frame clones and lacks some. The sample records 55,000 to 80,000 clones, around 81% being singletons. Sequencing used CD4+ or CD8+ T cells sorted from blood, obtained in a trial of the OX40 agonist ivuxolimab. Receptors originate from an adult with an advanced solid tumor such as melanoma, head and neck, liver or kidney cancer. Each CDR3 is given with its conserved first and last residue. The D gene is left open where the match is weak. Size values are once, few and many counts, or a class for expanded clones, and some rows have none.

V gene	CDR3 length	D gene	clone size	J gene	CDR3 DNA	CDR3 protein
TRBV10-3	14	.	.	TRBJ1-2	TGTGCCATCAGTGACCGGGTAGGGAACTATGGCTACACCTTC	CAISDRVGNYGYTF
TRBV27	15	TRBD1	.	TRBJ2-7	TGTGCCAGCTCCAGGGGGTTCGAAGTTTCATACGAGCAGTACTTC	CASSRGFEVSYEQYF
TRBV18	13	TRBD1	.	TRBJ1-2	TGTGCCAGCTCACCGGACAGGGAAAGGGGCTACACCTTC	CASSPDRERGYTF
TRBV5-4	17	TRBD2	.	TRBJ2-2	TGTGCCAGCAGCTTGGAGGGACTAGCGGGGGGAACCGGGGAGCTGTTTTTT	CASSLEGLAGGTGELFF
TRBV29-1	15	.	.	TRBJ2-1	TGCAGCGCTCGGTTCTCTGGGGGCTTAAACAATGAGCAGTTCTTC	CSARFSGGLNNEQFF
TRBV5-4	13	TRBD1	.	TRBJ1-2	TGTGCCAGCAGACCGACAGGGAACTATGGCTACACCTTC	CASRPTGNYGYTF
TRBV10-3	14	TRBD1	once	TRBJ2-7	TGTGCCATCAGGGGGACAGGGACGGCCTACGAGCAGTACTTC	CAIRGTGTAYEQYF
TRBV7-2	11	.	.	TRBJ1-1	TGTGCCAGCAGCTTACACGGGGAAGCTTTCTTT	CASSLHGEAFF
TRBV4-1	18	TRBD1	.	TRBJ1-5	TGCGCCAGCAGCCAAGAAGGAGGAACAGGGGTCGGTTCTCAGCCCCAGCATTTT	CASSQEGGTGVGSQPQHF
TRBV18	17	.	.	TRBJ2-3	TGTGCCAGCTCACCACTATCCGGGGGCGGTCGGGCAGATACGCAGTATTTT	CASSPLSGGGRADTQYF
TRBV2	12	.	.	TRBJ1-1	TGTGCCAGCGGCGACATGAACACTGAAGCTTTCTTT	CASGDMNTEAFF
TRBV5-1	15	TRBD1	.	TRBJ1-1	TGCGCCAGCAGGAGGACAGGGTCCGGCGGCACTGAAGCTTTCTTT	CASRRTGSGGTEAFF
TRBV18	14	.	once	TRBJ2-7	TGTGCCAGCTCATCACGGGACGGAGCCTACGAGCAGTACTTC	CASSSRDGAYEQYF
TRBV5-1	14	.	.	TRBJ2-5	TGCGCCAGCAGCTCCGAGGGGGTATCAGAGACCCAGTACTTC	CASSSEGVSETQYF